These 19 T cell receptor beta chains were sequenced from one sample in a study of CD8+CD57+ T cells in acquired aplastic anemia. Genomic DNA served as template for TCR beta VDJ and CDR3 profiling. In TCRdb, the reads were re-called with MiXCR into one record per CDR3 protein. Altogether fewer than 45,000 distinct CDR3 sequences are present, roughly three quarters being singletons, with the ten largest covering under 25%. Sequences were obtained from sorted CD4+, CD8+, or CD8+CD57+ T cells (not recorded which) from PBMCs. These receptors were obtained from a human donor in good health, serving as a control.

The V call is TRBV10-3, the J call TRBJ2-2; maybe TRBD2 (5 bases). Deletions cut 10 bases from V and 6 bases from J, with 15 bases between. This CDR3 has 13 amino acids. The germline CDR1 and CDR2 sequences are ENHRY and SYGVKD. As DNA, the CDR3 is TGTGCCACCGGAGGAGGCTCATCCGGGGAGCTGTTTTTT. As protein: CATGGGSSGELFF.

The V gene is TRBV5-1, the J gene TRBJ2-1; TRBD2 matches at 7 bases. J was trimmed by 2 bases and V by 8 bases; bases with no gene match: 13. The CDR3 is made up of 16 amino acids. Per germline, CDR1 SGHRS and CDR2 YFSETQ. The CDR3 is CARARFGREPYNEQFF. The CDR3 nucleotides read TGCGCCAGGGCTCGTTTCGGGCGGGAGCCCTACAATGAGCAGTTCTTC.

This rearrangement joins TRBV6-1 to TRBJ2-7; 9 bases align to TRBD1. With V trimmed by 10 bases and J by 0 bases, 7 bases remained unmatched. The CDR3 length is 14 residues. The V gene's germline CDR1 is MNHNS and CDR2 SASEGT. Written as DNA, the CDR3 is TGTGCCACCGACAGGGGGGGGAGCTCCTACGAGCAGTACTTC. Its protein is CATDRGGSSYEQYF.

The chain has TRBV19 and TRBJ2-7; D perhaps matches TRBD1 (5 bases). The CDR3 is made up of 15 amino acids. The ends were cut back, 4 bases at V and 0 bases at J, with 13 bases in the middle. Germline assignment: CDR1 LNHDA and CDR2 SQIVND (reference sequence). The CDR3 nucleotides are TGTGCCAGTAGTACCGGACAAGGGCGCTCCTACGAGCAGTACTTC. It is translated as CASSTGQGRSYEQYF.

This clonotype is a singleton in its sample. V gene TRBV5-4 combines with J gene TRBJ1-6; D is unclear. Germline CDR1 is SGHNT and CDR2 is YYREEE (reference sequence). V dropped 0 bases and J dropped 10 bases, with 17 bases sitting between them. This CDR3 region has 16 residues. The CDR3 bases are TGTGCCAGCAGCTTGGTTTACGACCTTTGGCGATCACCCCTCCACTTT. This encodes CASSLVYDLWRSPLHF.

In its sample, this clonotype was seen once. This chain links TRBV19 with TRBJ1-6, with TRBD1 matching over 8 bases. From germline, CDR1 is LNHDA and CDR2 SQIVND (reference sequence). The CDR3 is made up of 14 amino acids. The V and J ends lost 3 bases and 7 bases, in that order; junction bases with no gene match: 2. CDR3 coding DNA: TGTGCCAGTAGTATGGACAGGGACAATTCACCCCTCCACTTT. Amino acids: CASSMDRDNSPLHF.

The V and J genes are TRBV12-3 or TRBV12-4 and TRBJ2-7; D tentatively reads TRBD1 or TRBD2 (5 bases each). V lost 5 bases and J 3 bases, leaving 11 bases between the germline ends. The CDR3 runs 13 residues. The DNA of the CDR3 is TGTGCCAGCAGTGGGGACGCAGTCTACGAGCAGTACTTC. This sequence encodes CASSGDAVYEQYF.

The V and J genes are TRBV25-1 and TRBJ2-5; D possibly uses TRBD1 or TRBD2 (5 bases each). Deletions cut 4 bases from V and 3 bases from J, with 18 bases between. Germline V lookup: CDR1 MGHDK, CDR2 SYGVNS. This CDR3 contains 16 residues. The CDR3 loop is CASSGGDGRRKETQYF. The CDR3 region has the DNA TGTGCCAGCAGTGGGGGCGACGGCAGGAGGAAAGAGACCCAGTACTTC.

This clonotype was recorded many times. The chain is built from TRBV6-5 and TRBJ2-1; 9 bases are a match to TRBD2. This CDR3 spans 16 amino acids. Germline V gives CDR1 MNHEY, CDR2 SVGAGI. Unmatched junction bases numbered 7, after V lost 2 bases and J lost 5 bases. The CDR3, as DNA: TGTGCCAGCAGTTACCGCGGGGGGGCCATCCACAATGAGCAGTTCTTC. This translates into CASSYRGGAIHNEQFF.

V usage is TRBV4-1 and J usage is TRBJ2-7, with TRBD1 identical over 7 bases. The germline CDR1 and CDR2 sequences are MGHRA and YSYEKL. The trim removed 1 base at V and 0 bases at J, leaving 12 bases unmatched. The CDR3 has 18 residues. CDR3 sequence (DNA): TGCGCCAGCAGCCAAGCCCGGTTCGAGGGACAGCTCTCCTACGAGCAGTACTTC. Amino acids: CASSQARFEGQLSYEQYF.

This clonotype is termed medium-sized (0.01 to 0.1%). This chain links TRBV5-6 with TRBJ2-5, with 7 bases matching TRBD1. In germline, CDR1 is SGHDT, CDR2 YYEEEE. The CDR3 loop spans 15 amino acids. Trimming removed 4 bases from V and 2 bases from J; junction bases left unmatched: 8. Here the CDR3 reads CASSLMGDSQETQYF. CDR3 coding DNA: TGTGCCAGCAGCCTCATGGGGGACAGTCAAGAGACCCAGTACTTC.

V is TRBV10-2 and J is TRBJ1-5, with 8 bases matching TRBD1. Germline CDR1 and CDR2: WSHSY and SAAADI. J was trimmed by 6 bases and V by 2 bases; bases with no gene match: 6. CDR3 length equals 15 residues. The CDR3 DNA is TGCGCCAGCAGTGAGACAGGGGGTCGGATTCAGCCCCAGCATTTT. Encoded protein: CASSETGGRIQPQHF.

This chain uses TRBV10-3 with TRBJ1-5; the match to TRBD1 covers 7 bases. The CDR3 loop spans 13 amino acids. V dropped 8 bases and J dropped 7; count of bases not matched to a gene: 8. CDR1 and CDR2 (germline): ENHRY, SYGVKD. This CDR3 reads CAIRQGVRQPQHF. The CDR3 DNA reads as TGTGCCATCCGACAGGGAGTGAGGCAGCCCCAGCATTTT.

This chain joins TRBV29-1 and TRBJ2-2; 8 bases are a match to TRBD2. The CDR3 is 14 amino acids. The germline V gene has CDR1 SQVTM and CDR2 ANQGSEA. V was pared by 6 bases and J by 8 bases, with 11 bases of the junction left unmatched. DNA for the CDR3: TGCAGCGTGCAAACTAGCGGCCTTGCAGGGGAGCTGTTTTTT. Translated: CSVQTSGLAGELFF.

This clonotype was seen a few times. The rearrangement uses TRBV29-1 and TRBJ2-1, with TRBD2 matching 14 bases. The germline V gene has CDR1 SQVTM and CDR2 ANQGSEA. The CDR3 spans 16 residues. The V segment lost 4 bases and the J segment 8 bases; nucleotides outside the gene matches: 10. Written as DNA, the CDR3 is TGCAGCGTTGCACCGACTAGCGGGGGGGCCAAGGATGAGCAGTTCTTC. Its protein is CSVAPTSGGAKDEQFF.

J is TRBJ2-3 and V is TRBV5-4; D is unresolved. The germline V and J ends were trimmed by 1 base and 0 bases, with 12 bases remaining between them. The CDR3 length is 16 residues. Germline CDR1 SGHNT, CDR2 YYREEE (reference sequence). The CDR3 DNA is TGTGCCAGCAGCTTGCGTCTTGCGGCTAGCACAGATACGCAGTATTTT. Residues: CASSLRLAASTDTQYF.

The V gene is TRBV9, the J gene TRBJ2-5; D possibly corresponds to TRBD2 (5 bases). Matching the DNA end better, TRBJ2-7 makes the J call doubtful. This CDR3 is 14 amino acids long. The germline CDR1 and CDR2 sequences are SGDLS and YYNGEE. CDR3 protein: CASSAGFQAYEQYF. The CDR3 bases are TGTGCCAGCAGCGCGGGGTTCCAGGCCTACGAGCAGTACTTC.

J is TRBJ2-2 and V is TRBV29-1; D gene ambiguous. The CDR3 runs to 13 residues. Germline values: CDR1 SQVTM, CDR2 ANQGSEA. V was shortened by 5 bases and J by 4 bases, with 11 bases between the two germline ends. The CDR3 sequence is CSVRVLATGELFF. The DNA of the CDR3 is TGCAGCGTTAGGGTTCTTGCCACCGGGGAGCTGTTTTTT.

This clonotype has a handful of counts. CDR3 residues: CAIRGQGENTEAFF. In nucleotides, the CDR3 is TGTGCCATCAGGGGACAGGGCGAGAACACTGAAGCTTTCTTT. The chain has TRBV10-3 and TRBJ1-1, with 9 positions matching TRBD1. The CDR3 has 14 amino acids. Unmatched junction bases numbered 3, after V lost 6 bases and J lost 1 base. The V gene's germline CDR1 is ENHRY and CDR2 SYGVKD.